This is a list of T cell receptor beta chains from one sample in a study of shared clonotypes between healthy human individuals. TCRdb's copy holds only in-frame clones and misses some; the assay was immunoSEQ multiplex PCR. The table shows more than 2,000,000 clones, with around 94% occurring only once. Sequenced: naive CD4+ T cells sorted from blood. These receptors all stem from a man aged 18-30 years in good health. Both conserved end residues are part of each CDR3. D genes are given only for firm matches.

TRBV27,-,TRBJ2-2,TGTGCCAGCAGTCCCCCTGTGACCGGGGAGCTGTTTTTT,CASSPPVTGELFF
TRBV10-3,TRBD2,TRBJ2-3,TGTGCCATCAGCCCGGGACTAGCGACCACAGATACGCAGTATTTT,CAISPGLATTDTQYF
TRBV11-2,TRBD1,TRBJ2-6,TGTGCCAGCAGCGGATTCCGGGACAGGTACTCTGGGGCCAACGTCCTGACTTTC,CASSGFRDRYSGANVLTF
TRBV2,TRBD1,TRBJ1-5,TGTGCCAGCTCAGGACAGGGAAATCAGCCCCAGCATTTT,CASSGQGNQPQHF
TRBV7-9,TRBD1,TRBJ1-4,TGTGCCAGCAGCCCTGAGGATGGGGGACAGTTTGAAAAACTGTTTTTT,CASSPEDGGQFEKLFF
TRBV7-2,TRBD1,TRBJ2-6,TGTGCCAGCAGCTTTCAGACAGGGGGAAGCTCTGGGGCCAACGTCCTGACTTTC,CASSFQTGGSSGANVLTF
TRBV5-1,-,TRBJ2-2,TGCGCCAGCAGCTTGGCAGGGACCGGGGAGCTGTTTTTT,CASSLAGTGELFF
TRBV6-6,-,TRBJ1-5,TGTGCCAGCAGTTACTCGATAACTCAGCCCCAGCATTTT,CASSYSITQPQHF
TRBV28,-,TRBJ1-2,TGTGCCACCCAGGAAATAGTGGATGGCTACACCTTC,CATQEIVDGYTF
TRBV30,-,TRBJ2-7,TGTGCCTGGAGCTTGACAGGGGAGGGCGAGCAGTACTTC,CAWSLTGEGEQYF
TRBV6-4,-,TRBJ1-4,TGTGCCAGCGGATCGATACAGGGTTTCTCCGAAAAACTGTTTTTT,CASGSIQGFSEKLFF